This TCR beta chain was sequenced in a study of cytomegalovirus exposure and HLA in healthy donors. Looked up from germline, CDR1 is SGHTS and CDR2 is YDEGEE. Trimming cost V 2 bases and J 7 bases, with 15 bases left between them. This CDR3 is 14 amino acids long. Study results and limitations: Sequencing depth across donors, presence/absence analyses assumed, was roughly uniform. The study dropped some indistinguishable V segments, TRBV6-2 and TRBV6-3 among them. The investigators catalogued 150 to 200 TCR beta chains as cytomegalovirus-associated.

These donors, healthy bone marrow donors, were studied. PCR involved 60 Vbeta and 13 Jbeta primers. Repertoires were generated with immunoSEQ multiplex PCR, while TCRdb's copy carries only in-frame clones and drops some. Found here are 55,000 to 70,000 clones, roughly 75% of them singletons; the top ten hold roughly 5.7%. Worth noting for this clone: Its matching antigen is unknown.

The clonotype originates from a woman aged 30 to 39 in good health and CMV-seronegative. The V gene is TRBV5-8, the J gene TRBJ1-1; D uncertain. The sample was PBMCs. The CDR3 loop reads CASSLGGPRGEAFF. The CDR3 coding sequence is TGTGCCAGCAGCTTAGGAGGCCCACGGGGTGAAGCTTTCTTT.